The rows below give T cell receptor beta chains drawn from one sample of a study of post-analysis software for immune sequencing data. MiXCR was run by TCRdb on the PCR reads, yielding one entry per CDR3 protein. The data contain some 690,000 distinct CDR3 sequences, approximately 60% of them singletons. The sample was blood. These receptors were taken from a girl aged 2-10 years with multiple sclerosis. Each CDR3 is given with its conserved first and last residue. The D gene is left open where the match is weak. Clone size, where shown, is once, few, many, or a class for clones that have expanded.

clone size: once
V gene: TRBV4-1
D gene: -
J gene: TRBJ1-1
CDR3 protein: CASRDLGAALPNTEAFF
CDR3 DNA: TGCGCCAGCAGGGACCTAGGGGCAGCGCTTCCGAACACTGAAGCTTTCTTT

clone size: -
V gene: TRBV12-3/TRBV12-4
D gene: TRBD1
J gene: TRBJ1-5
CDR3 protein: CASSFRGSGTGGNQPQHF
CDR3 DNA: TGTGCCAGCAGTTTTAGGGGATCCGGGACAGGGGGCAATCAGCCCCAGCATTTT

clone size: -
V gene: TRBV29-1
D gene: TRBD2
J gene: TRBJ2-1
CDR3 protein: CSVLPGTSGGASYNEQFF
CDR3 DNA: TGCAGCGTACTGCCCGGGACTAGCGGGGGGGCCTCCTACAATGAGCAGTTCTTC

clone size: few
V gene: TRBV20-1
D gene: -
J gene: TRBJ2-5
CDR3 protein: CSARDRGSGTLGETQYF
CDR3 DNA: TGCAGTGCTAGAGATCGGGGTAGCGGTACCCTCGGCGAGACCCAGTACTTC

clone size: once
V gene: TRBV4-2
D gene: TRBD2
J gene: TRBJ2-7
CDR3 protein: CASSPSGRGAGSDPYEQYF
CDR3 DNA: TGTGCCAGCAGCCCCTCTGGGCGGGGGGCAGGGTCGGATCCCTACGAGCAGTACTTC

clone size: -
V gene: TRBV10-3
D gene: -
J gene: TRBJ2-5
CDR3 protein: CAISGGEETQYF
CDR3 DNA: TGTGCCATCAGTGGCGGTGAAGAGACCCAGTACTTC

clone size: -
V gene: TRBV29-1
D gene: TRBD2
J gene: TRBJ2-1
CDR3 protein: CSVSGLAGYNEQFF
CDR3 DNA: TGCAGCGTGTCGGGACTAGCGGGGTACAATGAGCAGTTCTTC

clone size: -
V gene: TRBV6-6
D gene: -
J gene: TRBJ2-7
CDR3 protein: CASSYSRVSYNEQYF
CDR3 DNA: TGTGCCAGCAGTTACTCGAGAGTCTCCTACAATGAGCAGTACTTC

clone size: -
V gene: TRBV12-3/TRBV12-4
D gene: TRBD2
J gene: TRBJ2-7
CDR3 protein: CASSLGGGTEQYF
CDR3 DNA: TGTGCCAGCAGTTTGGGCGGGGGGACTGAGCAGTACTTC

clone size: -
V gene: TRBV12-3/TRBV12-4
D gene: -
J gene: TRBJ2-5
CDR3 protein: CASSPSQGPRPQETQYF
CDR3 DNA: TGTGCCAGCAGTCCTTCACAGGGCCCCCGCCCCCAAGAGACCCAGTACTTC

clone size: -
V gene: TRBV7-9
D gene: -
J gene: TRBJ2-7
CDR3 protein: CASSPGPGTVIYEQYF
CDR3 DNA: TGTGCCAGCAGCCCCGGTCCGGGGACGGTGATCTACGAGCAGTACTTC

clone size: -
V gene: TRBV6-5
D gene: TRBD1
J gene: TRBJ2-1
CDR3 protein: CASRPVQGAGNEQFF
CDR3 DNA: TGTGCCAGCAGACCCGTACAGGGGGCGGGTAATGAGCAGTTCTTC

clone size: -
V gene: TRBV7-2
D gene: -
J gene: TRBJ1-1
CDR3 protein: CASSLFMDTEAFF
CDR3 DNA: TGTGCCAGCAGCCTCTTTATGGACACTGAAGCTTTCTTT

clone size: -
V gene: TRBV29-1
D gene: -
J gene: TRBJ1-6
CDR3 protein: CSAQDGASSPLHF
CDR3 DNA: TGCAGCGCCCAGGACGGGGCTAGTTCACCCCTCCACTTT

clone size: once
V gene: TRBV30
D gene: TRBD2
J gene: TRBJ2-7
CDR3 protein: CAWNLAALGPFFEQYF
CDR3 DNA: TGTGCCTGGAACCTAGCGGCCCTAGGTCCATTCTTCGAGCAGTACTTC

clone size: -
V gene: TRBV5-1
D gene: TRBD2
J gene: TRBJ2-1
CDR3 protein: CASSLDSSGGNEQFF
CDR3 DNA: TGCGCCAGCAGCTTGGATTCTAGCGGGGGCAATGAGCAGTTCTTC

clone size: -
V gene: TRBV20-1
D gene: TRBD2
J gene: TRBJ2-7
CDR3 protein: CSARTGTSGITYEQYF
CDR3 DNA: TGCAGTGCTAGAACCGGGACTAGCGGGATAACCTACGAGCAGTACTTC